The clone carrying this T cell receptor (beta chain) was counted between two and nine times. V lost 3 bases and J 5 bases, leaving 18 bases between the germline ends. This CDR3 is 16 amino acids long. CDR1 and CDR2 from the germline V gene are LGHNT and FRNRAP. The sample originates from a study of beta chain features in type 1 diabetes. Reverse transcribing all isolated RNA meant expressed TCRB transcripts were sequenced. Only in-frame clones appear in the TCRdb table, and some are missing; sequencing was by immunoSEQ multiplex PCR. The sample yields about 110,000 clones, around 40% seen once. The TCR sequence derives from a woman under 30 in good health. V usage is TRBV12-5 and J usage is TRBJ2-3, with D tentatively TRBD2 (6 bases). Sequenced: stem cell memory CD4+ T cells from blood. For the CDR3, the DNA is TGTGCTAGTGGTTTCGACAGCGGCGGAGCGGGAGATACGCAGTATTTT. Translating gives CASGFDSGGAGDTQYF.